These 9 T cell receptor beta chains were sequenced from one sample in a study of shared T cell receptors in the human thymus. Here immunoSEQ multiplex PCR was the method, and the copy in TCRdb shows in-frame clones only, minus some. The sample shows approximately 760,000 clones, around 85% of them seen only once. This sample also appeared in a second study, on human thymus T cells.

Sequenced material: thymocytes. The receptors originated from a girl less than two years old with a congenital heart defect.

V is TRBV19 and J is TRBJ1-2, with TRBD1 matching over 7 bases. The V segment lost 6 bases and the J segment 0 bases; nucleotides outside the gene matches: 16. Germline V gives CDR1 LNHDA, CDR2 SQIVND (reference sequence). CDR3 length equals 18 residues. CDR3 sequence reads: CASRGDSGGGEANYGYTF. The CDR3 DNA is TGTGCCAGTAGGGGGGACAGTGGCGGTGGTGAGGCTAACTATGGCTACACCTTC.

This clone has just one count. The gene calls are TRBV7-6 and TRBJ2-7, with D possibly matching TRBD1 (6 bases). The germline CDR1 and CDR2 sequences are SGHVS and FNYEAQ. The CDR3 contains 14 residues. V shed 3 bases and J shed 6 bases, with 15 bases lying between them. The CDR3 DNA reads TGTGCCAGCAGCTTGGACAGTCGCCGACGCGAGCAGTACTTC. Its protein product is CASSLDSRRREQYF.

V is TRBV18 and J is TRBJ1-2; tentative D call: TRBD1 (6 bases). Trimming removed 5 bases at V and 7 bases at J, with 17 bases between. CDR1 and CDR2 (germline): KGHSH, LQKENI. The CDR3 contains 14 residues. The CDR3 region is CASSSETGRAGYTF. CDR3 coding DNA: TGTGCCAGCTCATCGGAAACAGGGCGCGCTGGCTACACCTTC. Full variable domain (remainder filled in from reference TRBV18 and TRBJ1-2): NAGVMQNPRHLVRRRGQEARLRCSPMKGHSHVYWYRQLPEEGLKFMVYLQKENIIDESGMPKERFSAEFPKEGPSILRIQQVVRGDSAAYFCASSSETGRAGYTFGSGTRLTVV.

This clone was counted a few times. This chain uses TRBV7-6 with TRBJ1-6, with no clear D. The CDR3 is made up of 17 amino acids. CDR1 and CDR2 from the germline V gene are SGHVS and FNYEAQ. V was pared by 2 bases and J by 6 bases, with 17 bases between. The CDR3 DNA is TGTGCCAGCAGCTTACAGGTAGGTCTCATCCTTAATTCACCCCTCCACTTT. It codes for CASSLQVGLILNSPLHF.

As to this clone: The sample contains more than one DNA sequence encoding this CDR3. This chain connects TRBV19 to TRBJ2-7; TRBD2 aligns across 11 bases. In germline, CDR1 is LNHDA, CDR2 SQIVND (reference sequence). Trimming removed 4 bases from V and 4 bases from J; junction bases left unmatched: 9. CDR3 size: 16 residues. CDR3: CASSNQTSGGCYEQYF. The CDR3 DNA follows: TGTGCCAGTAGTAACCAAACTAGCGGGGGTTGTTACGAGCAGTACTTC.

The rearrangement joins TRBV4-1 to TRBJ2-1; 12 bases are shared with TRBD2. This CDR3 region has 21 residues. CDR1 is MGHRA and CDR2 is YSYEKL in the germline V gene. J lost 0 bases, V lost 3 bases, and 15 bases had no gene match. CDR3 in amino acids: CASSQPRFASGGGNSYNEQFF. The CDR3 nucleotides are TGCGCCAGCAGCCAGCCCCGGTTTGCTAGCGGGGGGGGAAACTCCTACAATGAGCAGTTCTTC.

On this clone itself: Additional DNA sequences in this sample encode the identical CDR3. This chain joins TRBV19 and TRBJ1-1; TRBD1 is a possible D gene (6 bases). The V end lost 6 bases, the J end lost 0 bases, and 11 bases lay between the germline ends. CDR1 is LNHDA and CDR2 is SQIVND in the germline V gene (reference sequence). The CDR3 has 14 residues. The CDR3 DNA reads TGTGCCAGTAGAACGGACAGACTGAACACTGAAGCTTTCTTT. Its translation: CASRTDRLNTEAFF. Combining the CDR3 with reference TRBV19 and TRBJ1-1 gives the whole variable domain DGGITQSPKYLFRKEGQNVTLSCEQNLNHDAMYWYRQDPGQGLRLIYYSQIVNDFQKGDIAEGYSVSREKKESFPLTVTSAQKNPTAFYLCASRTDRLNTEAFFGQGTRLTVV.

This chain uses TRBV27 with TRBJ1-1; weak D call: TRBD1 (6 bases). The CDR3 totals 14 residues. Germline CDR1 reads MNHEY; CDR2 reads SMNVEV (reference sequence). Deletions cut 5 bases from V and 1 base from J, with 11 bases between. As DNA, the CDR3 is TGTGCCAGCAGTGAAAAAGGGGGGAACACTGAAGCTTTCTTT. This codes for CASSEKGGNTEAFF.

This sequence joins TRBV4-1 and TRBJ2-6, with D perhaps TRBD2 (7 bases). Trimming took 2 bases from V and 1 from J, leaving 9 bases between them. Germline values: CDR1 MGHRA, CDR2 YSYEKL. The CDR3 consists of 16 residues. In nucleotides, the CDR3 is TGCGCCAGCAGCCAAAGGGGGGGTTCTGGGGCCAACGTCCTGACTTTC. It translates to CASSQRGGSGANVLTF.